The rows below give T cell receptor beta chains drawn from one sample of a study of early T cells in non-severe SARS-CoV-2 infection. One entry per CDR3 protein results from TCRdb running MiXCR on the 5' RACE reads. The sample contains 68,000 or so distinct CDR3 sequences, roughly 11% of which appear only once. Material for sequencing was whole blood. The source is an adult who was a healthcare worker with PCR-confirmed SARS-CoV-2 infection or an uninfected control (not recorded which). The CDR3 runs from the conserved cysteine through the conserved F or W. A D gene is named only where the DNA matches it firmly. Rows give clone size only sometimes, using once, few, many, or a class for an expanded clone.

D gene	clone size	J gene	V gene	CDR3 protein	CDR3 DNA
TRBD1	few	TRBJ1-5	TRBV12-3/TRBV12-4	CASRGQGVQPQHF	TGTGCCAGCAGAGGGCAGGGGGTACAGCCCCAGCATTTT
TRBD2	.	TRBJ2-1	TRBV6-5	CASSYSTSGSYEQFF	TGTGCCAGCAGTTACTCGACTAGCGGGAGTTATGAGCAGTTCTTC
TRBD2	.	TRBJ2-1	TRBV20-1	CSGSGRAYNEQFF	TGCAGCGGTAGCGGGAGGGCCTACAATGAGCAGTTCTTC
.	few	TRBJ1-1	TRBV19	CASSMTGSEAFF	TGTGCCAGTAGTATGACGGGGAGTGAAGCTTTCTTT
.	.	TRBJ1-3	TRBV7-2	CASSFRHTIYF	TGTGCCAGCAGCTTTCGGCACACCATATATTTT
.	many	TRBJ2-3	TRBV28	CASSFDSSTDTQYF	TGTGCCAGCAGTTTCGACAGCAGCACAGATACGCAGTATTTT
.	.	TRBJ2-3	TRBV12-3/TRBV12-4	CASRQGGTDTQYF	TGTGCCAGCAGACAGGGAGGTACAGATACGCAGTATTTT
TRBD1	few	TRBJ2-5	TRBV12-3/TRBV12-4	CASSRSDRDETQYF	TGTGCCAGCAGCCGATCAGACAGGGATGAGACCCAGTACTTC
.	many	TRBJ2-3	TRBV28	CASSLSGNTDTQYF	TGTGCCAGCAGTTTGTCGGGAAACACAGATACGCAGTATTTT
.	many	TRBJ2-7	TRBV4-1	CASSQVGTYEQYF	TGCGCCAGCAGCCAAGTAGGGACCTACGAGCAGTACTTC
.	.	TRBJ2-1	TRBV4-3	CASSQGLGDVNEQFF	TGCGCCAGCAGCCAAGGACTAGGGGATGTAAATGAGCAGTTCTTC
TRBD2	many	TRBJ2-7	TRBV5-1	CASSLEAGTEQYF	TGCGCCAGCAGCTTGGAAGCGGGGACCGAGCAGTACTTC
.	.	TRBJ2-1	TRBV11-2	CASSLRYEQFF	TGTGCCAGCAGCCTGCGATACGAGCAGTTCTTC
.	many	TRBJ2-7	TRBV5-1	CASSFGGTYEQYF	TGCGCCAGCAGCTTCGGGGGAACCTACGAGCAGTACTTC
TRBD2	few	TRBJ2-7	TRBV3-1	CASSQGAGSYEQYF	TGTGCCAGCAGCCAAGGAGCGGGATCCTACGAGCAGTACTTC
TRBD1	many	TRBJ1-4	TRBV29-1	CSVEDLAGTGGKLFF	TGCAGCGTTGAAGATCTTGCCGGGACAGGAGGAAAACTGTTTTTT
TRBD2	few	TRBJ2-2	TRBV7-6	CASSSGRSTGELFF	TGTGCCAGCAGCTCCGGGAGGAGCACCGGGGAGCTGTTTTTT
TRBD2	.	TRBJ2-1	TRBV7-9	CASSFEALAGGLNEQFF	TGTGCCAGCAGCTTCGAGGCCCTAGCGGGAGGCCTAAATGAGCAGTTCTTC
.	few	TRBJ2-7	TRBV21-1	CASSKIYEQYF	TGTGCCAGCAGCAAGATATACGAGCAGTACTTC
.	.	TRBJ1-5	TRBV12-3/TRBV12-4	CASSLEGRIQHF	TGTGCCAGCAGTTTGGAAGGGCGGATCCAGCATTTT
.	.	TRBJ2-1	TRBV3-1	CASAARGNRKRYNEQFF	TGTGCCAGCGCTGCTCGGGGCAACCGAAAAAGATACAATGAGCAGTTCTTC
.	.	TRBJ2-7	TRBV12-3/TRBV12-4	CASSPAGYEQYF	TGTGCCAGCAGCCCCGCCGGCTACGAGCAGTACTTC
.	few	TRBJ1-6	TRBV24-1	CATQGQTNSPLHF	TGTGCCACCCAAGGACAGACCAATTCACCCCTCCACTTT
.	few	TRBJ2-7	TRBV6-1	CASTRSTGNYEQYF	TGTGCCAGCACCCGCTCAACAGGGAACTACGAGCAGTACTTC
.	.	TRBJ1-2	TRBV20-1	CSARDGNANGYTF	TGCAGTGCTAGGGATGGCAACGCGAATGGCTACACCTTC
.	.	TRBJ2-1	TRBV19	CASTYGGINSYEQFF	TGTGCCAGTACCTATGGCGGGATAAATTCGTATGAGCAGTTCTTC
TRBD2	once	TRBJ2-1	TRBV5-1	CASSSVLAGGLDEQFF	TGCGCCAGCAGCTCGGTACTAGCGGGAGGTCTTGATGAGCAGTTCTTC
TRBD1	.	TRBJ2-3	TRBV12-3/TRBV12-4	CASSLGTGGADTQYF	TGTGCCAGCAGTTTGGGGACAGGGGGCGCAGATACGCAGTATTTT
.	few	TRBJ1-4	TRBV6-1	CASSMAEDLEKLFF	TGTGCCAGCAGTATGGCGGAGGATCTCGAAAAACTGTTTTTT
.	few	TRBJ1-2	TRBV30	CAWVRLPDGYTF	TGTGCCTGGGTTAGACTGCCGGATGGCTACACCTTC
.	.	TRBJ1-1	TRBV20-1	CSARVGVGAFF	TGCAGTGCTAGAGTCGGGGTTGGCGCTTTCTTT
TRBD2	many	TRBJ2-7	TRBV6-5	CASGSGGASYEQYF	TGTGCCAGCGGCTCGGGGGGGGCTTCCTACGAGCAGTACTTC
.	.	TRBJ2-7	TRBV11-2	CASSGGPGREQYF	TGTGCCAGCAGTGGAGGACCCGGCCGCGAGCAGTACTTC
.	.	TRBJ2-6	TRBV11-2	CASSFRDITYSGANVLTF	TGTGCCAGCAGCTTCCGCGACATTACCTACTCTGGGGCCAACGTCCTGACTTTC
.	.	TRBJ2-2	TRBV7-9	CASSEDTGELFF	TGTGCCAGCAGCGAGGACACCGGGGAGCTGTTTTTT
.	few	TRBJ1-1	TRBV25-1	CASSETGLGTEAFF	TGTGCCAGCAGTGAGACAGGTTTGGGCACTGAAGCTTTCTTT
TRBD2	many	TRBJ2-1	TRBV4-1	CASSSGGAGGPIIF	TGCGCCAGCAGCTCAGGGGGAGCGGGAGGGCCTATTATCTTC
.	.	TRBJ2-5	TRBV2	CASGTLRETQYF	TGTGCCAGCGGGACTCTCCGGGAGACCCAGTACTTC
TRBD1	.	TRBJ2-7	TRBV20-1	CSARMRQGVLQYF	TGCAGTGCTAGAATGCGCCAGGGGGTGTTGCAGTACTTC
.	.	TRBJ2-7	TRBV7-2	CASSLDAGYEQYF	TGTGCCAGCAGCTTAGACGCTGGCTACGAGCAGTACTTC
.	.	TRBJ2-3	TRBV7-2	CASSARQGGTDTQYF	TGTGCCAGCAGCGCACGACAGGGAGGAACAGATACGCAGTATTTT
.	many	TRBJ2-7	TRBV5-1	CASSYGGTASYEQYF	TGCGCCAGCAGCTATGGCGGGACAGCCTCCTACGAGCAGTACTTC
TRBD2	.	TRBJ2-1	TRBV20-1	CSAPSGNFGNEQFF	TGCAGTGCCCCCAGCGGGAATTTCGGCAATGAGCAGTTCTTC
TRBD2	few	TRBJ2-7	TRBV20-1	CSAGLAGGPSEQYF	TGCAGTGCTGGACTAGCGGGAGGGCCGTCCGAGCAGTACTTC
.	.	TRBJ2-1	TRBV7-8	CASSFLGNEQFF	TGTGCCAGCAGCTTTCTAGGAAATGAGCAGTTCTTC
.	few	TRBJ2-5	TRBV5-1	CASRQGDKETQYF	TGCGCCAGCAGGCAGGGAGATAAAGAGACCCAGTACTTC
.	many	TRBJ2-2	TRBV7-6	CASSLVGAGEELFF	TGTGCCAGCAGCTTAGTGGGCGCTGGAGAGGAGCTGTTTTTT
.	few	TRBJ1-1	TRBV18	CASSGSQGRTEAFF	TGTGCCAGCTCAGGTTCCCAGGGACGTACTGAAGCTTTCTTT
.	.	TRBJ2-7	TRBV10-3	CAISESDFHEQYF	TGTGCCATCAGTGAGTCGGATTTCCACGAGCAGTACTTC
.	many	TRBJ2-5	TRBV7-4	CASKSWKGAQYF	TGTGCCAGCAAGTCCTGGAAAGGGGCCCAGTACTTC
.	few	TRBJ2-7	TRBV7-6	CASSPGVYNPLYEQYF	TGTGCCAGCAGCCCAGGGGTTTATAACCCCCTCTACGAGCAGTACTTC
.	many	TRBJ2-1	TRBV5-1	CASKRSQHDEQFF	TGCGCCAGCAAGAGGTCCCAACACGATGAGCAGTTCTTC
.	many	TRBJ2-7	TRBV7-9	CASSAGQTYEQYF	TGTGCCAGCAGCGCAGGACAGACCTACGAGCAGTACTTC
TRBD1	.	TRBJ2-3	TRBV6-6	CASSYLGQFTDTQYF	TGTGCCAGCAGTTACCTGGGACAGTTCACAGATACGCAGTATTTT
TRBD1	.	TRBJ2-3	TRBV5-1	CASSRGQASTDTQYF	TGCGCCAGCAGTAGAGGACAGGCCAGCACAGATACGCAGTATTTT
.	.	TRBJ2-3	TRBV12-3/TRBV12-4	CASSTRSHTDTQYF	TGTGCCAGCAGTACTCGGTCCCACACAGATACGCAGTATTTT
.	few	TRBJ1-5	TRBV4-3	CASSQDANRDNSNQPQHF	TGCGCCAGCAGCCAAGATGCGAACCGGGACAATAGCAATCAGCCCCAGCATTTT
.	few	TRBJ2-3	TRBV3-1	CASSSIVHTQYF	TGTGCCAGCAGCTCAATAGTGCATACGCAGTATTTT
.	few	TRBJ2-2	TRBV18	CASSHRGAFGRNTGELFF	TGTGCCAGCTCACACCGGGGAGCCTTCGGGAGGAACACCGGGGAGCTGTTTTTT
.	many	TRBJ1-2	TRBV27	CASSWGLNYGYTF	TGTGCCAGCAGTTGGGGCCTAAACTATGGCTACACCTTC